This T cell receptor (beta chain) was retrieved from a study of blood T cells in healthy people across ages (dated by TCRdb to between 2014 and 2016). Turning to the overall study: In model experiments, roughly one uniquely barcoded TCR beta cDNA molecule per two T cells was captured by template switching. The study measured age-related changes in TCR beta repertoire diversity using deep sequencing normalized with unique cDNA molecular identifiers. Donors were grouped into four age groups: young (average roughly 16 years), middle-aged (around 39), aged (62) and long-lived (roughly 80). To avoid experimental bias, donors of different ages were spread randomly across the sequencing lanes. Using the same blood draw, the study looked at two additional independent replicas of 1 million unique cDNA reads for two donors, one aged 18 to 29 and the other aged 80 or older.

The paper as a whole reports these results and caveats: Bulk unsorted PBMC profiling prevented conclusive comparison of naive and antigen-experienced compartments. Compared with the aged group, more naive CD4+ T cells, fewer expanded clones and increased TCR diversity were shown by the long-lived group, suggesting age selection. Estimates of total diversity based on one million sequenced T cells were regarded as lower bounds and as underestimates. Observed TCR beta diversity per million T cells fell roughly linearly with age, and a significant reduction was already apparent by age around 39. Because the CMV infection status of the donors was unknown, age-related changes in expanded clonotypes may potentially have been confounded. There was a strong correlation between observed TCR beta diversity and the percentage of naive T cells measured by flow cytometry.

This clonotype has a handful of counts. Its cognate antigen has yet to be identified. Within one base of it there is no much larger clone, and no base qualities were kept. Via the germline V gene, CDR1 is SQVTM and CDR2 ANQGSEA. Trimming costs V 7 bases and J 2 bases, and their ends lie 13 bases apart. Reading from cysteine to phenylalanine, the CDR3 counts 13 amino acids. Kept here is only the CDR3 DNA, which spans 39 bases and is read in frame from base 1. The receptor library was made with 5' RACE. The sample was run on an Illumina HiSeq 2500. A second 7 to 11 cycle PCR used a sample-barcoded 5' primer and a J-beta primer mix. A unique molecular identifier was introduced onto each TCR beta cDNA molecule by a template-switch 5' adaptor carrying 12 random nucleotides. At least 3 million CDR3-containing paired-end reads were obtained from each sample. The Mint cDNA synthesis kit, primed by a TRBC-specific oligonucleotide, was used to synthesize first-strand cDNA from all RNA. After uracil-DNA glycosylase treatment, a first 18-cycle PCR used universal primers M1SS and BC2_uni_R on all cDNA. For the original study's pipeline: Normalization of each sample was performed by random selection of 1 million high-quality reads, each carrying a distinct molecular identifier. Reads with shared molecular identifiers were discarded instead of being binned into consensus sequences. MiTCR, run with a Q25 quality threshold and the strictest error-elimination algorithm, handled CDR3 identification, clonotype clustering and error correction. Lower-bound total TCR beta diversity was estimated with a nonparametric unseen species model using Euler transformation. TCRdb's own reprocessing of the public reads used fastp at Q25 and MiXCR and kept productive beta chains. For every CDR3 protein sequence, its rows merge into one entry that carries the most common genes and DNA. TCRdb's processing, not the authors', yielded these V and J calls. For this sample there are around 940,000 distinct CDR3 sequences; roughly 51% appear just once. The top ten clones comprise over 20% of the sample.

The approximately 39 donors, aged about 6 to 95 years, were systemically healthy Caucasian individuals from Russia. Each donor gave ten milliliters of peripheral blood, collected into EDTA-treated Vacutainer tubes. Ficoll-Paque density-gradient centrifugation was used to isolate PBMCs, with at least 6 million obtained per sample. Trizol reagent was used to extract total RNA from the PBMCs, yielding at least 5 micrograms per sample. For every donor, an aliquot of PBMCs went through flow cytometry to measure the percentages of naive CD45RAhigh/CD27high T cells. This clonotype was obtained from a woman aged 55-70 years in good health. The V and J segments used are TRBV29-1 and TRBJ2-3, with a tentative D gene TRBD1 over 6 matching bases. Input material: blood. The CDR3 in this case is CSAGDTLTDTQYF. DNA sequence: TGCAGCGCCGGGGACACCCTCACAGATACGCAGTATTTT.